A selection of T cell receptor beta chains follows, all from one sample in a study of beta chain features in type 1 diabetes. Some clones are missing from TCRdb's copy, which holds only in-frame ones; the method was immunoSEQ multiplex PCR. Found here are about 150,000 clones, less than 9.5% of them singletons; the top ten hold about 0.6%. Material: central memory CD4+ T cells from blood. These receptors all come from a man between 18 and 29 years old in good health. The CDR3 runs from the conserved cysteine through the conserved F or W. A D gene is named only where the DNA matches it firmly. Size tells how often a clone was seen (once, few, many) or the class of an expanded clone, and some rows leave it out.

V gene	clone size	D gene	J gene	CDR3 protein	CDR3 DNA
TRBV7-3	-	-	TRBJ1-1	CASSLTPNTEAFF	TGTGCCAGCAGCTTGACACCGAACACTGAAGCTTTCTTT
TRBV15	few	-	TRBJ2-7	CATGQYYEQYF	TGTGCCACCGGGCAGTACTACGAGCAGTACTTC
TRBV2	-	-	TRBJ1-5	CASSREASNQPQHF	TGTGCCAGCTCCCGAGAAGCTAGCAATCAGCCCCAGCATTTT
TRBV6-1	few	-	TRBJ1-2	CASSPPTGYGYTF	TGTGCCAGCAGTCCACCGACAGGCTATGGCTACACCTTC
TRBV6-5	-	TRBD1	TRBJ2-2	CASRGQSTGELFF	TGTGCCAGCAGGGGACAGAGCACCGGGGAGCTGTTTTTT
TRBV19	many	TRBD1	TRBJ1-1	CATTDPGQGREAFF	TGTGCCACCACGGATCCGGGACAGGGGAGGGAAGCTTTCTTT
TRBV30	many	TRBD1	TRBJ1-1	CAWSRLGQGSSEAFF	TGTGCCTGGAGTAGACTGGGACAGGGGTCTTCTGAAGCTTTCTTT
TRBV7-2	-	-	TRBJ1-1	CASRPGSNTEAFF	TGTGCCAGCAGACCGGGGTCAAACACTGAAGCTTTCTTT
TRBV18	-	TRBD1	TRBJ1-5	CASSPPGDRSSQPQHF	TGTGCCAGCTCACCACCGGGGGACAGGTCGTCCCAGCCCCAGCATTTT
TRBV2	-	-	TRBJ2-7	CASRTGPYEQYF	TGTGCCAGCAGGACAGGACCCTACGAGCAGTACTTC
TRBV19	-	-	TRBJ2-5	CASSAPGGQYF	TGTGCCAGTAGTGCTCCTGGCGGCCAGTACTTC
TRBV27	-	TRBD1	TRBJ1-2	CASSRIQQGVGGYTF	TGTGCCAGCAGTAGAATTCAACAGGGGGTGGGGGGCTACACCTTC
TRBV5-6	few	-	TRBJ1-2	CASSLVRSHYGYTF	TGTGCCAGCAGCTTGGTCAGATCCCACTATGGCTACACCTTC
TRBV6-6	few	TRBD2	TRBJ2-1	CASISSGGLGEQFF	TGTGCCAGCATCTCTAGCGGCGGTCTCGGTGAGCAGTTCTTC
TRBV28	few	TRBD2	TRBJ2-3	CASSFGLAGDTQYF	TGTGCCAGCAGTTTCGGGCTAGCGGGAGATACGCAGTATTTT
TRBV7-2	few	TRBD2	TRBJ2-1	CASSGASGRDNEQFF	TGTGCCAGCAGTGGGGCTAGCGGGCGAGACAATGAGCAGTTCTTC
TRBV7-2	many	TRBD1	TRBJ2-1	CASSSDRDLEQFF	TGTGCCAGCAGCTCAGACAGGGACCTTGAGCAGTTCTTC